This TCR beta chain came from a study of control samples from healthy donors and cancer patients. Profiled with immunoSEQ multiplex PCR; TCRdb holds only in-frame clones, not every one. This listing includes approximately 190,000 clones. The CDR3 length is 13 residues. The germline gives CDR1 MGHDK, CDR2 SYGVNS. V lost 3 bases and J lost 2, with 6 bases in between. J is TRBJ2-3 and V is TRBV25-1; D is unresolved. Sample: blood. This TCR was recovered from a young woman in good health. CDR3 residues: CASSETSTDTQYF. The CDR3 DNA sequence: TGTGCCAGCAGTGAGACCTCCACAGATACGCAGTATTTT.